The T cell receptor (beta chain) described here comes from a study of OX40 agonist ivuxolimab in advanced cancers. Clones were sequenced by immunoSEQ multiplex PCR, and TCRdb holds only the in-frame ones, with some missing. The data show about 69,000 clones, 60% to 85% seen once. The CDR3 extends over 13 amino acids. Germline assignment: CDR1 MGHRA and CDR2 YSYEKL. Trimming cost V 1 base and J 2 bases, with 6 bases left between them. The study sampled blood at baseline, cycle 4 day 1, and cycle 7 day 1. The material was CD4+ or CD8+ T cells sorted from blood, obtained in a trial of the OX40 agonist ivuxolimab. The clonotype was recovered from an adult with an advanced solid tumor such as melanoma, head and neck, liver or kidney cancer. The chain uses TRBV4-1 and TRBJ2-7, with D uncertain. Written as DNA, the CDR3 is TGCGCCAGCAGCCAAGTCGGAGCCTACGAGCAGTACTTC. This sequence encodes CASSQVGAYEQYF.